The present T cell receptor (beta chain) was sequenced within a study of T cells in Graves' hyperthyroidism and ophthalmopathy. The TCR beta CDR3 regions underwent amplification using RNA transcripts as the source. The HTBI primer set drove a first-round RT-PCR of the TCR CDR3. A single record per CDR3 protein comes from TCRdb applying MiXCR to the multiplex PCR reads. Among approximately 260,000 distinct CDR3 sequences, approximately 16% were seen once, and the ten largest hold about 33%. A few counts support this clonotype. The V gene's germline CDR1 is MDHEN and CDR2 SYDVKM. The CDR3 contains 16 residues. V dropped 9 bases and J dropped 0 bases, with 18 bases sitting between them.

This chain uses TRBV28 with TRBJ1-3; weak D call: TRBD1 (5 bases). Sequenced: blood. The sequence was obtained from a woman in her fifties or sixties with Graves' hyperthyroidism that later progressed to Graves' ophthalmopathy. CDR3 sequence reads: CASSPVDSRSGNTIYF. Here the CDR3 DNA reads TGTGCCAGTTCCCCAGTTGACAGTCGCTCTGGAAACACCATATATTTT.